This entry lists 18 T cell receptor beta chains sequenced from one sample in a study of T cells in localized non-small cell lung cancer. The protocol was immunoSEQ multiplex PCR, while the TCRdb copy is restricted to in-frame clones and leaves out a portion. The data show over 1,500 clones, with 15% to 20% seen just once and over 15% held by the top ten. The specimen was normal lung tissue next to the tumor, collected before any cancer treatment. The receptor set was obtained from a male donor aged 60 or over with stage III squamous cell lung carcinoma.

This clone is categorized as large. V usage is TRBV11-3 and J usage is TRBJ1-3, with D tentatively TRBD1 (5 bases). V was pared by 3 bases and J by 0 bases, with 9 bases between. CDR1 is SGHNT, CDR2 YENEEA, per germline. The CDR3 totals 15 residues. This CDR3 reads CASSLEGSSGNTIYF. CDR3 coding DNA: TGTGCCAGCAGCTTGGAGGGGAGCTCTGGAAACACCATATATTTT.

This clone was observed a few times. V usage is TRBV6-8 and J usage is TRBJ2-7; possible D gene TRBD2, 6 bases. Per the germline V gene, CDR1 is MNHGY and CDR2 is SAAAGT. V gave up 7 bases and J gave up 0 bases, with 13 bases separating them. This CDR3 comprises 14 residues. In DNA, the CDR3 is TGTGCCAGCACTCGGGACTCACCCTCCTACGAGCAGTACTTC. Its protein is CASTRDSPSYEQYF.

This clone was found a few times. The V gene is TRBV6-8, the J gene TRBJ2-3, with D tentatively TRBD1 (5 bases). V was pared by 4 bases and J by 6 bases, with 17 bases between. CDR3 length equals 15 residues. Per germline, CDR1 MNHGY and CDR2 SAAAGT. The CDR3 bases are TGTGCCAGCAGTTCCGCATCAGGGTCCAAGGATACGCAGTATTTT. Translation: CASSSASGSKDTQYF.

This clone was found a few times. The same CDR3 is also encoded by other DNA sequences in this sample. The chain recombines TRBV18 with TRBJ1-5; 8 bases agree with TRBD1. V gave up 2 bases and J gave up 2 bases; unmatched junction bases: 2. The CDR3 is 15 amino acids. Per the germline V gene, CDR1 is KGHSH and CDR2 is LQKENI. This CDR3 is CASSPDRGGNQPQHF. The CDR3 nucleotides are TGTGCCAGCTCACCAGACAGGGGCGGCAATCAGCCCCAGCATTTT.

This clone was observed a few times. J is TRBJ2-2 and V is TRBV11-3; 8 bases fit TRBD1. The CDR3 is made up of 15 amino acids. The germline V gene has CDR1 SGHNT and CDR2 YENEEA. The junction had 4 bases not matched to a gene; V was cut back by 3 bases and J by 4 bases. CDR3 loop: CASSLSTGGTGELFF. Here the CDR3 DNA reads TGTGCCAGCAGCTTGTCTACAGGGGGCACCGGGGAGCTGTTTTTT.

The V gene is TRBV28, the J gene TRBJ2-7; D gene ambiguous. The CDR3 runs to 12 residues. Germline V gives CDR1 MDHEN, CDR2 SYDVKM. V lost 7 bases to trimming and J lost 4 bases, with 11 bases between them. This CDR3 is CASTSTGYEQYF. In DNA form, the CDR3 reads TGTGCCAGCACCTCCACGGGTTACGAGCAGTACTTC.

This clone has just a few counts. V is TRBV11-3 and J is TRBJ2-1, with TRBD1 identical over 8 bases. The CDR3 covers 15 residues. The germline V gene encodes CDR1 SGHNT and CDR2 YENEEA. V was clipped by 4 bases and J by 2 bases; unmatched bases: 4. For the CDR3, the DNA is TGTGCCAGCAGCTCCTCGGGACAGGCCTACAATGAGCAGTTCTTC. Amino acid sequence: CASSSSGQAYNEQFF.

This clone was recorded a few times. The chain joins TRBV11-3 to TRBJ2-2; 10 bases match TRBD1. The trim removed 6 bases at V and 5 bases at J, leaving 6 bases unmatched. The germline V gene has CDR1 SGHNT and CDR2 YENEEA. CDR3 length: 15 amino acids. This CDR3 reads CASRGTGVWTGELFF. CDR3 sequence (DNA): TGTGCCAGCAGGGGGACAGGGGTTTGGACCGGGGAGCTGTTTTTT.

In its sample, this clone is medium-sized (0.01 to 0.1%). The rearrangement uses TRBV11-3 and TRBJ2-1; 7 bases are shared with TRBD2. Germline V lookup: CDR1 SGHNT, CDR2 YENEEA. This CDR3 region has 14 residues. J gave up 8 bases and V 3 bases, and 7 bases lay outside the gene matches. CDR3 in amino acids: CASSLVGTSDEQFF. CDR3 coding DNA: TGTGCCAGCAGCTTGGTTGGAACTAGCGATGAGCAGTTCTTC.

This clone was counted a few times. The chain joins TRBV11-3 to TRBJ1-1; 7 bases align to TRBD1. Losses at the gene ends were 4 bases for V and 1 base for J; bases not matched to a gene: 6. In germline, CDR1 is SGHNT, CDR2 YENEEA. The CDR3 is made up of 15 amino acids. Written as DNA, the CDR3 is TGTGCCAGCAGCTATGGGGGGACAGCGAACACTGAAGCTTTCTTT. It translates to CASSYGGTANTEAFF.

This clone is medium-sized (0.01 to 0.1%). The rearrangement uses TRBV7-2 and TRBJ1-1; 8 nucleotides match TRBD1. CDR1 and CDR2 (germline): SGHTA, FQGNSA. V was clipped by 6 bases and J by 5 bases; unmatched bases: 5. This CDR3 has 13 residues. The DNA of the CDR3 is TGTGCCAGCAGGCCCAGGGGGCAGACTGAAGCTTTCTTT. It translates to CASRPRGQTEAFF.

CDR3 amino acids: CASSREVGRGTEAFF. In nucleotides, the CDR3 is TGCGCCAGCAGCCGAGAGGTAGGGAGGGGCACTGAAGCTTTCTTT. This rearrangement joins TRBV5-1 to TRBJ1-1; tentatively, D is TRBD1 (5 bases). The CDR3 is made up of 15 amino acids. V lost 4 bases and J 4 bases, leaving 17 bases between the germline ends. In germline, CDR1 is SGHRS, CDR2 YFSETQ.

By its share, this clone is medium-sized. The genes are TRBV6-8 and TRBJ2-3; D is unclear. V lost 8 bases and J 6 bases, leaving 15 bases between the germline ends. Germline-derived CDR1 and CDR2 are MNHGY and SAAAGT. This CDR3 contains 13 residues. In nucleotides, the CDR3 is TGTGCCAGCGCGGCTCTACGAGTGGATACGCAGTATTTT. Translation gives CASAALRVDTQYF.

The chain links TRBV6-8 to TRBJ2-5; D not resolved. Germline CDR1 reads MNHGY; CDR2 reads SAAAGT. Trimming stripped 2 bases from V and 1 base from J, with 8 bases between. The CDR3 is made up of 14 amino acids. Here the CDR3 reads CASSYVVAQETQYF. The CDR3 coding sequence is TGTGCCAGCAGTTACGTAGTAGCCCAAGAGACCCAGTACTTC.

The gene calls are TRBV18 and TRBJ2-7; 11 bases fit TRBD2. CDR3 length: 15 residues. Germline lookup yields CDR1 KGHSH and CDR2 LQKENI. V lost 6 bases to trimming and J lost 2 bases; unmatched junction nucleotides: 6. The CDR3 DNA reads as TGTGCCAGCTCGTTTACTAGCGGGGGAACCTACGAGCAGTACTTC. Residues: CASSFTSGGTYEQYF.

V and J are TRBV11-3 and TRBJ1-5, with 9 bases identical to TRBD1. Trimming removed 2 bases from V and 6 bases from J; junction bases left unmatched: 5. The CDR3 has 15 amino acids. Germline CDR1 SGHNT, CDR2 YENEEA. This CDR3 reads CASSLRQGGSQPQHF. The CDR3 DNA reads TGTGCCAGCAGCTTACGACAGGGGGGGAGTCAGCCCCAGCATTTT.

This chain uses TRBV30 with TRBJ1-6; tentatively, D is TRBD1 (5 bases). V was trimmed by 1 base and J by 14 bases, leaving 21 bases between them. Germline CDR1 reads GTSNPN; CDR2 reads SVGIG (reference sequence). The CDR3 extends over 15 amino acids. CDR3 in amino acids: CAWSGPDNLFVTLHF. The DNA of the CDR3 is TGTGCCTGGAGTGGACCGGACAACCTCTTTGTGACCCTCCACTTT. The full variable domain, with the rest looked up from reference TRBV30 and TRBJ1-6, is SQTIHQWPATLVQPVGSPLSLECTVEGTSNPNLYWYRQAAGRGLQLLFYSVGIGQISSEVPQNLSASRPQDRQFILSSKKLLLSDSGFYLCAWSGPDNLFVTLHFGNGTRLTVT.

The chain is built from TRBV18 and TRBJ2-1; possibly TRBD2 for D (6 bases). Per the germline V gene, CDR1 is KGHSH and CDR2 is LQKENI. The CDR3 has 13 residues. Trimming shortened V by 6 bases and J by 10 bases, and 16 bases separated the two germline ends. The CDR3 sequence: CASSLGTQGEQFF. In DNA, the CDR3 is TGTGCCAGCTCCCTCGGGACTCAGGGCGAGCAGTTCTTC.